Below, one T cell receptor beta chain is given with its context. This sample is drawn from a study of CD8+ T cells in alopecia areata. As for the study in general: Treatment comprised oral tofacitinib, 5 to 10 mg twice daily, in treated patients.

cDNA reverse transcribed from extracted RNA served as the sequencing template. Profiled with immunoSEQ multiplex PCR; TCRdb holds only in-frame clones, not every one. Found here are some 210,000 clones, approximately 65% of them singletons; the top ten hold 1% to 1.5%. The treatment is: oral pan-JAK inhibitor, 5-10 mg twice daily. V lost 6 bases to trimming and J lost 1 base; unmatched junction nucleotides: 7. This CDR3 contains 15 residues. Per the germline V gene, CDR1 is WSHSY and CDR2 is SAAADI. This clonotype was sampled from a human donor with alopecia areata. The gene calls are TRBV10-2 and TRBJ1-1, with TRBD1 matching 8 bases. The sample was CD4+ T cells sorted from blood, taken between weeks 44 and 45, from a patient treated with tofacitinib. The CDR3 DNA reads as TGCGCCAGCAGGGGACAGGACAGAAGGAACACTGAAGCTTTCTTT. Translated, it gives CASRGQDRRNTEAFF.